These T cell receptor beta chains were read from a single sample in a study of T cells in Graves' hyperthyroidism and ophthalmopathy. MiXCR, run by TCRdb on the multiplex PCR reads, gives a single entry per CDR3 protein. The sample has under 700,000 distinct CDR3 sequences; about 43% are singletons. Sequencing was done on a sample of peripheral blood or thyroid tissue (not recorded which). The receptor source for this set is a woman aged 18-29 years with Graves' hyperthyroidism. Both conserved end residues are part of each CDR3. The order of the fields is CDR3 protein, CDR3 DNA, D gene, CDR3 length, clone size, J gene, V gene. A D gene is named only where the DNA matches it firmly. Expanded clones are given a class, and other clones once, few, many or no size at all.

CDR3aa: CASSADRANEKLFF; CDR3nt: TGTGCCAGCAGCGCCGACAGGGCTAATGAAAAACTGTTTTTT; d_gene: TRBD1; len: 14; abundance: many; j_gene: TRBJ1-4; v_gene: TRBV2
CDR3aa: CASSLGPVDSPLHF; CDR3nt: TGTGCCAGCAGCTTAGGGCCGGTGGATTCACCCCTCCACTTT; d_gene: NA; len: 14; abundance: once; j_gene: TRBJ1-6; v_gene: TRBV7-2
CDR3aa: CASSSGGTEKLFF; CDR3nt: TGTGCCAGCAGCTCCGGGGGGACTGAAAAACTGTTTTTT; d_gene: NA; len: 13; abundance: many; j_gene: TRBJ1-4; v_gene: TRBV7-8
CDR3aa: CASEYDRLDRVGNQPQHF; CDR3nt: TGTGCCAGCGAGTACGATAGGTTGGACAGGGTAGGCAATCAGCCCCAGCATTTT; d_gene: TRBD1; len: 18; abundance: NA; j_gene: TRBJ1-5; v_gene: TRBV2
CDR3aa: CATSGERGTLGTDTQYF; CDR3nt: TGTGCCACCAGCGGTGAGCGAGGCACCCTAGGCACAGATACGCAGTATTTT; d_gene: NA; len: 17; abundance: few; j_gene: TRBJ2-3; v_gene: TRBV24-1
CDR3aa: CAISYGTGNSPLHF; CDR3nt: TGTGCCATCAGTTACGGGACGGGCAATTCACCCCTCCACTTT; d_gene: NA; len: 14; abundance: NA; j_gene: TRBJ1-6; v_gene: TRBV24-1
CDR3aa: CASRKQRGGRAFF; CDR3nt: TGTGCCAGCAGGAAACAAAGAGGCGGGAGGGCTTTCTTT; d_gene: NA; len: 13; abundance: many; j_gene: TRBJ1-1; v_gene: TRBV25-1
CDR3aa: CASSYSNRVGYGYTF; CDR3nt: TGTGCCAGCAGTTACTCGAACAGGGTGGGCTATGGCTACACCTTC; d_gene: NA; len: 15; abundance: NA; j_gene: TRBJ1-2; v_gene: TRBV11-2
CDR3aa: CSTPTGRYSYGYTF; CDR3nt: TGCAGCACCCCGACAGGGAGGTATTCCTATGGCTACACCTTC; d_gene: TRBD1; len: 14; abundance: once; j_gene: TRBJ1-2; v_gene: TRBV29-1
CDR3aa: CASSVPPTGEGYGYTIYF; CDR3nt: TGTGCCAGCAGTGTTCCCCCCACAGGGGAAGGGTATGGCTACACCATATATTTT; d_gene: TRBD1; len: 18; abundance: NA; j_gene: TRBJ1-3; v_gene: TRBV2
CDR3aa: CASSRQSKETQYF; CDR3nt: TGTGCCAGCAGCCGACAGAGCAAAGAGACCCAGTACTTC; d_gene: NA; len: 13; abundance: few; j_gene: TRBJ2-5; v_gene: TRBV11-2
CDR3aa: CATSRDFSGGRSHETQYF; CDR3nt: TGTGCCACCAGCAGAGATTTCAGTGGCGGGAGGAGCCATGAGACCCAGTACTTC; d_gene: TRBD2; len: 18; abundance: NA; j_gene: TRBJ2-5; v_gene: TRBV15
CDR3aa: CASKTDTEAFF; CDR3nt: TGTGCCAGCAAAACGGACACTGAAGCTTTCTTT; d_gene: NA; len: 11; abundance: many; j_gene: TRBJ1-1; v_gene: TRBV12-3/TRBV12-4
CDR3aa: CATSDRGREGYTF; CDR3nt: TGTGCCACCAGTGACAGGGGGCGGGAAGGCTACACCTTC; d_gene: TRBD1; len: 13; abundance: many; j_gene: TRBJ1-2; v_gene: TRBV24-1
CDR3aa: CASRAQGTYYGYTF; CDR3nt: TGTGCCAGCAGAGCCCAGGGGACTTACTATGGCTACACCTTC; d_gene: NA; len: 14; abundance: NA; j_gene: TRBJ1-2; v_gene: TRBV10-3
CDR3aa: CATRDALGATGELFF; CDR3nt: TGTGCCACCAGGGACGCTCTGGGGGCCACCGGGGAGCTGTTTTTT; d_gene: NA; len: 15; abundance: NA; j_gene: TRBJ2-2; v_gene: TRBV15
CDR3aa: CSARSADGLYSNQPQHF; CDR3nt: TGCAGTGCTAGGTCTGCCGACGGTCTGTATAGCAATCAGCCCCAGCATTTT; d_gene: NA; len: 17; abundance: NA; j_gene: TRBJ1-5; v_gene: TRBV20-1
CDR3aa: CASSVGTYNEQYF; CDR3nt: TGTGCCAGCAGCGTCGGGACCTACAATGAGCAGTACTTC; d_gene: NA; len: 13; abundance: once; j_gene: TRBJ2-7; v_gene: TRBV5-1
CDR3aa: CASSRERGITEAFF; CDR3nt: TGTGCCAGTAGTAGGGAGAGAGGTATCACTGAAGCTTTCTTT; d_gene: NA; len: 14; abundance: few; j_gene: TRBJ1-1; v_gene: TRBV19